A single sample is the source of the 17 T cell receptor beta chains below, sequenced in a study of T cells in Graves' hyperthyroidism and ophthalmopathy. TCR beta CDR3 region amplification was performed from RNA transcripts. HTBI primers were used for first-round RT-PCR of the TCR CDR3. TCRdb itself ran the multiplex PCR reads through MiXCR, one entry per CDR3 protein. The data hold 450,000 to 650,000 distinct CDR3 sequences, with 17% observed a single time. Specimen: blood. The receptors were gathered from a woman aged 18-35 years with Graves' ophthalmopathy.

This chain joins TRBV6-5 and TRBJ2-7, with 9 bases matching TRBD2. This CDR3 has 17 amino acids. Germline CDR1 and CDR2: MNHEY and SVGAGI. V dropped 2 bases and J dropped 5; count of bases not matched to a gene: 13. The CDR3 loop reads CASSYRAGGKGIHEQYF. Here the CDR3 DNA reads TGTGCCAGCAGTTACCGGGCGGGAGGGAAGGGGATCCACGAGCAGTACTTC.

This clonotype was picked up many times. The rearrangement joins TRBV2 to TRBJ2-7; 7 nucleotides agree with TRBD1. CDR3 length: 17 amino acids. V shed 5 bases and J 5 bases; nucleotides not matched to a gene: 18. Germline V gene lookup returns CDR1 SNHLY and CDR2 FYNNEI. The CDR3 is CASSLQGVTGKRNEQYF. The CDR3 bases are TGTGCCAGCAGTCTTCAGGGGGTGACAGGTAAACGCAACGAGCAGTACTTC.

V gene TRBV6-1 combines with J gene TRBJ2-2, with 11 positions matching TRBD2. Germline CDR1 reads MNHNS; CDR2 reads SASEGT. J lost 5 bases, V lost 5 bases, and 13 bases had no gene match. This CDR3 is built from 18 residues. The DNA for the CDR3 is TGTGCCAGCAGTTCCCAGGGTCTAGCGGGAGGTTGGACCGGGGAGCTGTTTTTT. Its translation: CASSSQGLAGGWTGELFF.

Concerning this clonotype itself: It may be a read error: a sequence one base away is much more abundant. This chain links TRBV28 with TRBJ2-2; D is possibly TRBD2 (6 bases). The CDR3 sequence is 15 residues long. Per the germline V gene, CDR1 is MDHEN and CDR2 is SYDVKM. In nucleotides, the CDR3 is TGTGCCACCCGGGGAGGCCAGCCGAACACCGGGGAGCTGCTTTTT. Its protein is CATRGGQPNTGELLF.

This clonotype turned up a few times. The rearrangement links TRBV5-6 to TRBJ2-2; 7 nucleotides agree with TRBD2. V shed 5 bases, J shed 2 bases, and the junction held 6 bases outside the gene matches. The germline CDR1 and CDR2 sequences are SGHDT and YYEEEE. The CDR3 is 15 residues long. This CDR3 is CASRSGGFNTGELFF. The CDR3 nucleotides read TGTGCCAGCAGATCGGGGGGTTTCAACACCGGGGAGCTGTTTTTT.

The rearrangement joins TRBV7-9 to TRBJ2-7; 7 bases agree with TRBD1. This CDR3 spans 14 amino acids. The ends lost 6 bases at V and 2 bases at J; junction bases unmatched: 7. Germline V CDR1 and CDR2: SEHNR, FQNEAQ (reference sequence). The CDR3 loop is CASRRDRDPYEQYF. The CDR3 DNA is TGTGCCAGCAGGAGGGACAGAGACCCCTACGAGCAGTACTTC.

V and J are TRBV6-6 and TRBJ2-1; 7 bases are shared with TRBD2. Germline-derived CDR1 and CDR2 are MNHNY and SVGAGI (reference sequence). V lost 0 bases and J lost 2; bases outside the gene matches: 7. This CDR3 is 17 amino acids long. This chain's CDR3 is CASSYSSQRGPYNEQFF. The CDR3 region has the DNA TGTGCCAGCAGTTACTCGTCCCAGCGGGGTCCCTACAATGAGCAGTTCTTC.

This clonotype was seen just once. This may arise from a read error, as a much more abundant clone is one base away. The chain employs TRBV10-3 and TRBJ2-7; D could derive from TRBD1 or TRBD2 (5 bases each). Germline CDR1 ENHRY, CDR2 SYGVKD. The CDR3 spans 16 residues. The V end lost 10 bases, the J end lost 6 bases, and 28 bases lay between the germline ends. The CDR3 sequence: CATSSLDGAGKSEQYF. The CDR3 nucleotides read TGTGCCACTTCCTCCCTGGACGGGGCAGGGAAAAGCGAGCAGTACTTC.

The gene calls are TRBV28 and TRBJ2-6; TRBD2 might be the D (7 bases). The CDR3 has 17 residues. The ends were cut back, 2 bases at V and 2 bases at J, with 13 bases in the middle. Germline-derived CDR1 and CDR2 are MDHEN and SYDVKM. As DNA, the CDR3 is TGTGCCAGCAGTTTAAACCGCGGGGGCGCTGGGGCCAACGTCCTGACTTTC. Encoded protein: CASSLNRGGAGANVLTF.

The sample holds a few counts of this clonotype. V is TRBV6-1 and J is TRBJ2-7; no clear D gene. The CDR3 totals 11 residues. CDR1 and CDR2 (germline): MNHNS, SASEGT. V was cut by 10 bases and J by 3 bases, with 10 bases left in between. CDR3 in amino acids: CATEKSYEQYF. CDR3 in DNA: TGTGCCACCGAAAAGAGCTACGAGCAGTACTTC.

The rearrangement uses TRBV11-3 and TRBJ2-5; D is unresolved. This CDR3 is 15 amino acids long. V shed 0 bases and J shed 5 bases, with 13 bases lying between them. Germline V gene sequence: CDR1 SGHNT, CDR2 YENEEA. In DNA, the CDR3 is TGTGCCAGCAGCTTAGACCCCCAACATACTGAGACCCAGTACTTC. Translation: CASSLDPQHTETQYF.

Concerning this clonotype: A read error is possible here, since a much larger clone lies one base away. The rearrangement links TRBV11-2 to TRBJ2-7; D uncertain. CDR3 length equals 14 residues. V lost 2 bases and J lost 0, with 8 bases in between. The germline V gene has CDR1 SGHAT and CDR2 FQNNGV. CDR3 nucleotides: TGTGCCAGCAGCTTATCCCCGGACTCCTACGAGCAGTACTTC. Encoded protein: CASSLSPDSYEQYF.

The chain joins TRBV27 to TRBJ2-3; TRBD2 agrees at 9 bases. Losses at the gene ends were 8 bases for V and 8 bases for J; bases not matched to a gene: 20. Germline-derived CDR1 and CDR2 are MNHEY and SMNVEV (reference sequence). The CDR3 consists of 17 residues. Here the CDR3 DNA reads TGTGCCAGCGGCATTCTGGTAGGCGGGAGGGCCGCAGGTACGCAGTATTTT. Amino acids: CASGILVGGRAAGTQYF.

The chain joins TRBV6-5 to TRBJ2-5, with D maybe TRBD1 (6 bases). V was pared by 2 bases and J by 3 bases, with 10 bases between. Germline CDR1 MNHEY, CDR2 SVGAGI. The CDR3 is 14 amino acids. The chain's CDR3 is CASSYIEGEETQYF. The CDR3, as DNA: TGTGCCAGCAGTTACATAGAGGGGGAAGAGACCCAGTACTTC.

This clonotype has more than one count but fewer than ten. The genes are TRBV9 and TRBJ1-1, with TRBD1 as a possible D gene (5 bases). Deletions cut 4 bases from V and 0 bases from J, with 10 bases between. The CDR3 runs to 14 residues. The germline gives CDR1 SGDLS, CDR2 YYNGEE. The CDR3 is CASSQGNMNTEAFF. CDR3 nucleotides: TGTGCCAGCAGCCAGGGCAACATGAACACTGAAGCTTTCTTT.

A few counts support this clonotype. The chain recombines TRBV20-1 with TRBJ1-5; unclear D gene. The germline gives CDR1 DFQATT, CDR2 SNEGSKA (reference sequence). V lost 0 bases and J lost 0, with 3 bases in between. The CDR3 totals 13 residues. The CDR3 nucleotides are TGCAGTGCTAGAGATGTTAGCAATCAGCCCCAGCATTTT. It yields the protein CSARDVSNQPQHF.

This clonotype was detected ten times or more. An end of the junction differs from the germline gene, which may be a read error. J is TRBJ1-1 and V is TRBV15, with a tentative D call TRBD1 (5 bases). This CDR3 comprises 14 residues. Germline V lookup: CDR1 LNHNV, CDR2 YYDKDF (reference sequence). CDR3 DNA sequence: TGTGCCACCAGCCAGGGAGCCTCGAACGCTGAAGCTTTCTTT. Amino acids: CATSQGASNAEAFF.